The following is a T cell receptor (beta chain) sequence with its context. These data are taken from a study of identical twins. TCRdb recomputed calls from the 5' RACE reads with MiXCR, one row per CDR3 protein. The sample records 200,000 to 250,000 distinct CDR3 sequences, approximately 7.1% being singletons. V gave up 7 bases and J gave up 1 base; unmatched junction bases: 13. Germline assignment: CDR1 SGHRS and CDR2 YFSETQ. CDR3 length: 16 residues. These data are also associated with another study on T cells expressing NK-cell markers.

The receptor's source is a woman under 30 in good health. Material for sequencing was CD8+ T cells sorted from blood. This sequence joins TRBV5-1 and TRBJ1-1; 7 nucleotides agree with TRBD1. This CDR3 reads CASRGGGDYPNTEAFF. The CDR3 DNA sequence: TGCGCCAGCCGGGGAGGGGGCGACTATCCGAACACTGAAGCTTTCTTT.